Detailed here is one T cell receptor (beta chain). This clone's antigen is unknown. No base quality values were provided; no much bigger clone lies one nucleotide off. The data are from a study of control samples from healthy donors and cancer patients (dated by TCRdb to between 2020 and 2021). The library was built by means of the immunoSEQ multiplex PCR assay. What TCRdb holds here is the immuneACCESS table cut down to in-frame rearrangements. Part of the clones is not present; checked against another copy, under half of the missing clones reflect an unresolved V gene, and the others are unexplained. The sample table shows around 140,000 clones, and 91% are seen once. Approximately 2.9% of the sample goes to the ten largest clones. This TCR was recovered from a man aged 30 to 39 in good health. The sample taken for sequencing was blood.

The bases are TGTGCCAGTAGTAGAGAGGGACAGTCAGGGAGGTCACCCCTCCACTTT. Translation gives CASSREGQSGRSPLHF. Recombination joined TRBV19 with TRBJ1-6, with TRBD1 matching 7 junction bases. The CDR3 runs 16 residues from the cysteine to the phenylalanine. Just CDR3 DNA is preserved here, 48 bases in frame from base 1. Clipping removes 4 bases from V and 10 bases from J, with 13 as the unmatched junction base count. According to the germline V gene (reference sequence), CDR1 reads LNHDA and CDR2 reads SQIVND.